The 25 T cell receptor beta chains below come from one sample, sequenced in a study of blood T cell repertoires in COVID-19. Method: immunoSEQ multiplex PCR; TCRdb's copy keeps in-frame clones and lacks some. The table has approximately 130,000 clones, just under 85% seen once. The sample consisted of peripheral blood. The receptors come from a human donor in a cohort sampled during active COVID-19.

This clone was counted a single time. The chain joins TRBV6-2 or TRBV6-3 to TRBJ2-7; 9 nucleotides align to TRBD1. The CDR3 runs 16 residues. The V and J ends lost 6 bases and 0 bases, in that order; junction bases with no gene match: 9. Germline V lookup: CDR1 MNHEY, CDR2 SVGEGT. CDR3 DNA sequence: TGTGCCAGCAGCCGCAAAGGGACAGGGCTCTCCTACGAGCAGTACTTC. It is translated as CASSRKGTGLSYEQYF.

The chain combines TRBV5-1 with TRBJ2-3, with 10 bases matching TRBD2. Germline CDR1 SGHRS, CDR2 YFSETQ. This CDR3 spans 16 amino acids. J gave up 5 bases and V 2 bases, and 8 bases lay outside the gene matches. CDR3 region: CASSFLSGGAGDTQYF. CDR3 coding DNA: TGCGCCAGCAGCTTCCTGAGCGGGGGGGCTGGAGATACGCAGTATTTT.

This chain links TRBV2 with TRBJ2-5; possible D gene TRBD1, 6 bases. The CDR3 is 14 amino acids. The germline CDR1 and CDR2 sequences are SNHLY and FYNNEI. With 6 bases removed from V and 5 bases from J, the gap between germline ends came to 16 bases. In DNA, the CDR3 is TGTGCCAGCAGGCAAACAGGGAAGGGGGAGACCCAGTACTTC. The encoded protein is CASRQTGKGETQYF.

This rearrangement joins TRBV7-9 to TRBJ2-7; TRBD2 matches 7 bases. The germline gives CDR1 SEHNR, CDR2 FQNEAQ (reference sequence). V shed 3 bases, J shed 4 bases, and the junction held 12 bases outside the gene matches. The CDR3 covers 16 residues. CDR3 loop: CASSLPTGGGTYEQYF. The CDR3 DNA is TGTGCCAGCAGCTTGCCCACCGGGGGAGGGACGTACGAGCAGTACTTC.

The chain joins TRBV6-5 to TRBJ2-7, with D perhaps TRBD2 (5 bases). Trimming removed 5 bases from V and 2 bases from J, with 10 bases in between. CDR3 size: 13 residues. Germline V gene sequence: CDR1 MNHEY, CDR2 SVGAGI. CDR3 loop: CASSNPGTYEQYF. The CDR3 DNA reads as TGTGCCAGCAGTAACCCGGGAACCTACGAGCAGTACTTC.

V and J are TRBV7-8 and TRBJ2-3, with a possible D match to TRBD1 (5 bases). V was shortened by 9 bases and J by 2 bases, with 9 bases between the two germline ends. Germline V gives CDR1 SGHVS, CDR2 FQNEAQ. This CDR3 spans 12 amino acids. The CDR3 nucleotides are TGTGCCAGTTCCAGGGACACAGATACGCAGTATTTT. Translated, it gives CASSRDTDTQYF.

The chain is built from TRBV27 and TRBJ1-4, with 7 nucleotides matching TRBD1. V was pared by 5 bases and J by 4 bases, with 13 bases of the junction left unmatched. The CDR3 loop spans 17 amino acids. The germline V gene has CDR1 MNHEY and CDR2 SMNVEV (reference sequence). The CDR3 bases are TGTGCCAGCAGTCCTACCTACAGGGGAAGCTTTAATGAAAAACTGTTTTTT. This translates into CASSPTYRGSFNEKLFF.

The chain combines TRBV9 with TRBJ2-1, with 8 bases lining up with TRBD2. Germline assignment: CDR1 SGDLS and CDR2 YYNGEE. There are 15 residues in the CDR3. The ends lost 0 bases at V and 2 bases at J; junction bases unmatched: 1. The CDR3 sequence is CASSVASGPYNEQFF. The DNA of the CDR3 is TGTGCCAGCAGCGTAGCTAGCGGGCCCTACAATGAGCAGTTCTTC.

J is TRBJ1-1 and V is TRBV5-6, with TRBD1 as a possible D gene (6 bases). The CDR3 contains 14 residues. Trimming left V 5 bases short and J 0 bases short, with 11 bases between. The germline CDR1 and CDR2 sequences are SGHDT and YYEEEE. The CDR3 is CASSKGVMNTEAFF. CDR3 nucleotides: TGTGCCAGCAGTAAGGGGGTTATGAACACTGAAGCTTTCTTT.

This chain's CDR3 is CASRAGGHEKLFF. In DNA form, the CDR3 reads TGTGCCAGCAGGGCGGGGGGGCATGAAAAACTGTTTTTT. V gene TRBV27 combines with J gene TRBJ1-4, with D tentatively TRBD1 (6 bases). CDR1 is MNHEY and CDR2 is SMNVEV in the germline V gene (reference sequence). Trimming cost V 6 bases and J 6 bases, with 11 bases left between them. The CDR3 length is 13 residues.

V and J are TRBV6-2 or TRBV6-3 and TRBJ2-1; 9 bases fit TRBD1. CDR1 and CDR2 (germline): MNHEY, SVGEGT. V dropped 6 bases and J dropped 2; count of bases not matched to a gene: 5. This CDR3 has 15 residues. The CDR3 region is CASSHRDRAYNEQFF. The CDR3 region has the DNA TGTGCCAGCAGCCACCGGGACAGGGCCTACAATGAGCAGTTCTTC.

The chain uses TRBV11-2 and TRBJ1-2; 9 nucleotides agree with TRBD1. Trimming at V came to 5 bases and at J to 8 bases, leaving 3 bases not matched to a gene. Germline CDR1 is SGHAT and CDR2 is FQNNGV. The CDR3 extends over 12 amino acids. The chain's CDR3 is CASSPGTGGYTF. The CDR3 DNA sequence: TGTGCCAGCAGCCCCGGGACAGGGGGCTACACCTTC.

This clone was observed a handful of times. The rearrangement uses TRBV5-4 and TRBJ2-7, with no clear D. V lost 3 bases, J lost 7 bases, and 26 bases lay in between. Looked up from germline, CDR1 is SGHNT and CDR2 is YYREEE (reference sequence). The CDR3 loop spans 17 amino acids. DNA of the CDR3: TGTGCCAGCAGCTCTCTACCCGAACCGACGGGTCCCTGGGAGCAGTACTTC. Protein sequence: CASSSLPEPTGPWEQYF. Using reference TRBV5-4 and TRBJ2-7 for the parts outside the CDR3, the full variable domain is ETGVTQSPTHLIKTRGQQVTLRCSSQSGHNTVSWYQQALGQGPQFIFQYYREEENGRGNFPPRFSGLQFPNYSSELNVNALELDDSALYLCASSSLPEPTGPWEQYFGPGTRLTVT.

The chain uses TRBV6-6 and TRBJ1-1; D unresolved. Germline V lookup: CDR1 MNHNY, CDR2 SVGAGI (reference sequence). Trimming took 2 bases from V and 1 from J, leaving 14 bases between them. The CDR3 is 16 residues long. This chain's CDR3 is CASSYPRGDSNTEAFF. DNA of the CDR3: TGTGCCAGCAGTTACCCCCGGGGAGACTCGAACACTGAAGCTTTCTTT.

This chain connects TRBV5-6 to TRBJ1-2, with 10 bases identical to TRBD1. Germline trimming cut 5 bases from V and 7 bases from J; bases unmatched to any gene: 11. Germline CDR1 reads SGHDT; CDR2 reads YYEEEE. The CDR3 spans 15 residues. The CDR3 loop is CASSYPGQGSGGYTF. The CDR3 DNA reads TGTGCCAGCAGTTATCCGGGACAGGGGTCAGGTGGCTACACCTTC.

The V gene is TRBV5-4, the J gene TRBJ2-1; D might be TRBD2 (6 bases). Trimming pared 4 bases from V and 7 bases from J, leaving 15 bases between. Germline V gene data show CDR1 as SGHNT and CDR2 as YYREEE (reference sequence). The CDR3 length is 14 residues. The CDR3 protein is CASSSRGWRNEQFF. CDR3 DNA sequence: TGTGCCAGCAGCAGCCGGGGGTGGAGGAATGAGCAGTTCTTC.

The chain employs TRBV5-1 and TRBJ2-2, with D possibly TRBD1 on 6 matching bases. Trimming cost V 7 bases and J 4 bases, with 20 bases left between them. Germline CDR1 and CDR2: SGHRS and YFSETQ. The CDR3 spans 16 residues. CDR3 nucleotide sequence: TGCGCCAGCCGAGATTTGGTCAGGGGAAGCACCGGGGAGCTGTTTTTT. Protein product: CASRDLVRGSTGELFF.

The V and J genes are TRBV3-1 (or the pseudogene TRBV3-2) and TRBJ1-1, with TRBD1 as a possible D gene (6 bases). The CDR3 is made up of 14 amino acids. CDR1 is LGHDT and CDR2 is YNNKEL in the germline V gene (reference sequence). Trimming removed 1 base from V and 5 bases from J, with 11 bases in between. CDR3 sequence reads: CASSQGVRGTEAFF. CDR3 DNA sequence: TGTGCCAGCAGCCAAGGGGTTAGGGGGACTGAAGCTTTCTTT.

This clone was observed once. The gene calls are TRBV5-6 and TRBJ1-2; no definite D call. Germline V CDR1 and CDR2: SGHDT, YYEEEE. This CDR3 has 15 amino acids. V was cut by 1 base and J by 5 bases, with 15 bases left in between. The CDR3, as DNA: TGTGCCAGCAGCTTGCCCTCTTACCCGACTTATGGCTACACCTTC. Translating gives CASSLPSYPTYGYTF.

This chain uses TRBV11-2 with TRBJ1-6; weak D call: TRBD1 (5 bases). The germline gives CDR1 SGHAT, CDR2 FQNNGV. The CDR3 has 13 residues. V was cut by 1 base and J by 14 bases, with 12 bases left in between. The DNA of the CDR3 is TGTGCCAGCAGCTTAGGGGACTCGGGGACCCTCCACTTT. Its protein is CASSLGDSGTLHF.

The rearrangement links TRBV5-4 to TRBJ1-2; TRBD1 aligns across 10 bases. Germline V gives CDR1 SGHNT, CDR2 YYREEE (reference sequence). The junction had 0 bases not matched to a gene; V was cut back by 0 bases and J by 4 bases. CDR3 length: 14 residues. DNA for the CDR3: TGTGCCAGCAGCTTGGGGGACAGGGGCTATGGCTACACCTTC. Translation: CASSLGDRGYGYTF.

V gene TRBV7-2 combines with J gene TRBJ2-1; D call uncertain. CDR1 SGHTA and CDR2 FQGNSA come from the germline V gene. Trimming removed 5 bases at V and 6 bases at J, with 14 bases between. CDR3 size: 14 residues. CDR3 sequence reads: CASSPLRSSNEQFF. CDR3 nucleotide sequence: TGTGCCAGCAGCCCCCTGAGGTCTAGCAATGAGCAGTTCTTC.

V usage is TRBV11-1 and J usage is TRBJ2-5; TRBD1 aligns across 11 bases. V lost 4 bases and J lost 5; bases outside the gene matches: 6. The CDR3 covers 15 residues. Per the germline V gene, CDR1 is SGHAT and CDR2 is FQDESV (reference sequence). The CDR3 DNA reads as TGTGCCAGCAGCTCCCCGGACAGGGGGCTGGAGACCCAGTACTTC. Translation: CASSSPDRGLETQYF.

The chain links TRBV5-8 to TRBJ2-5; TRBD2 agrees at 8 bases. The J segment lost 5 bases and the V segment lost 4 bases, leaving 19 bases of the junction unmatched. CDR1 SGHTS and CDR2 YDEGEE come from the germline V gene. This CDR3 spans 18 amino acids. The CDR3 is CASSPGLALLGQSETQYF. The CDR3 coding sequence is TGTGCCAGCAGCCCCGGACTAGCTCTCCTCGGGCAAAGTGAGACCCAGTACTTC.

This clone has only one observation. V is TRBV5-5 and J is TRBJ2-3, with a weak D call TRBD2 (6 bases). The CDR3 loop spans 13 amino acids. With 3 bases removed from V and 8 bases from J, the gap between germline ends came to 13 bases. Germline lookup yields CDR1 SGHKS and CDR2 YYEKEE (reference sequence). The CDR3 here is CASSWEADSTQYF. CDR3 DNA: TGTGCCAGCAGCTGGGAGGCGGATAGTACGCAGTATTTT.